Below, 25 T cell receptor beta chains from the same sample are listed, as sequenced in a study of shared clonotypes between healthy human individuals. Here immunoSEQ multiplex PCR was the method, and the copy in TCRdb shows in-frame clones only, minus some. The sample shows some 2,400,000 clones, 95% of them seen only once. Sequencing input: naive CD4+ T cells sorted from blood. Indicated subset: CD45RA+ positively selected. Every receptor here comes from a man between 18 and 35 years old in good health.

V usage is TRBV7-2 and J usage is TRBJ1-1, with D hard to call. This CDR3 comprises 12 residues. Germline CDR1 SGHTA, CDR2 FQGNSA. Trimming removed 9 bases at V and 0 bases at J, with 8 bases between. The CDR3 DNA sequence: TGTGCCAGTAGATTTGTGAACACTGAAGCTTTCTTT. It codes for CASRFVNTEAFF. Full variable domain (outside the CDR3, taken from reference TRBV7-2 and TRBJ1-1): GAGVSQSPSNKVTEKGKDVELRCDPISGHTALYWYRQSLGQGLEFLIYFQGNSAPDKSGLPSDRFSAERTGGSVSTLTIQRTQQEDSAVYLCASRFVNTEAFFGQGTRLTVV.

The chain couples TRBV5-1 to TRBJ1-1; tentatively, D is TRBD1 (6 bases). CDR3 length: 13 residues. Trimming cost V 4 bases and J 5 bases, with 12 bases left between them. CDR1 and CDR2 from the germline V gene are SGHRS and YFSETQ. CDR3 amino acids: CASSPKGGTEAFF. CDR3 nucleotide sequence: TGCGCCAGCAGCCCGAAAGGGGGGACTGAAGCTTTCTTT.

The chain joins TRBV18 to TRBJ2-3; TRBD2 might be the D (5 bases). Germline CDR1 is KGHSH and CDR2 is LQKENI. This CDR3 comprises 16 residues. The germline V and J ends were trimmed by 0 bases and 1 base, with 11 bases remaining between them. CDR3 DNA: TGTGCCAGCTCACCACCGGGCCTGCGGGGCACAGATACGCAGTATTTT. Translating gives CASSPPGLRGTDTQYF.

The chain links TRBV6-5 to TRBJ2-1; 9 nucleotides match TRBD2. The germline V gene has CDR1 MNHEY and CDR2 SVGAGI. The CDR3 totals 14 residues. The J segment lost 8 bases and the V segment lost 5 bases, leaving 7 bases of the junction unmatched. The CDR3 loop reads CASSPGLALHEQFF. DNA of the CDR3: TGTGCCAGCAGTCCGGGACTAGCATTGCATGAGCAGTTCTTC.

V is TRBV27 and J is TRBJ2-7; the D is unclear. Per germline, CDR1 MNHEY and CDR2 SMNVEV (reference sequence). V was shortened by 5 bases and J by 6 bases, with 14 bases between the two germline ends. The length of the CDR3 is 13 residues. CDR3 in DNA: TGTGCCAGCAGTCTTATATCCTCGGGCGAGCAGTACTTC. This sequence encodes CASSLISSGEQYF.

The chain carries TRBV5-1 and TRBJ1-1; maybe TRBD1 (6 bases). V was clipped by 5 bases and J by 4 bases, with 15 bases between them. The CDR3 consists of 14 residues. Per germline, CDR1 SGHRS and CDR2 YFSETQ. CDR3 protein: CASRGPGDGTEAFF. The CDR3 nucleotides read TGCGCCAGCAGGGGCCCAGGGGACGGCACTGAAGCTTTCTTT.

The rearrangement links TRBV30 to TRBJ1-5; 10 bases are a match to TRBD1. This CDR3 comprises 15 residues. The germline CDR1 and CDR2 sequences are GTSNPN and SVGIG (reference sequence). V trimming: 2 bases; J trimming: 6 bases; junction bases outside the gene matches: 7. The CDR3 loop reads CAWSPGQGSLQPQHF. CDR3 in DNA: TGTGCCTGGAGTCCGGGACAGGGGAGTCTTCAGCCCCAGCATTTT.

V gene TRBV7-9 combines with J gene TRBJ1-3; no clear D gene. V was pared by 6 bases and J by 0 bases, with 6 bases between. The germline V gene has CDR1 SEHNR and CDR2 FQNEAQ (reference sequence). There are 13 residues in the CDR3. The chain's CDR3 is CASRWTSGNTIYF. The CDR3 bases are TGTGCCAGCAGATGGACCTCTGGAAACACCATATATTTT.

On this clone itself: Different DNA sequences within this sample yield the same CDR3. The rearrangement joins TRBV7-2 to TRBJ2-1; 9 bases map to TRBD2. Looked up from germline, CDR1 is SGHTA and CDR2 is FQGNSA. V lost 2 bases, J lost 3 bases, and 2 bases stayed unmatched. This CDR3 comprises 15 residues. The CDR3 DNA reads as TGTGCCAGCAGCTTAAGCGGGGGGAGCTACAATGAGCAGTTCTTC. It encodes CASSLSGGSYNEQFF.

This clone showed up just once. The chain couples TRBV19 to TRBJ1-1, with D maybe TRBD1 (6 bases). Per the germline V gene, CDR1 is LNHDA and CDR2 is SQIVND (reference sequence). The length of the CDR3 is 19 residues. V was trimmed by 4 bases and J by 3 bases, leaving 27 bases between them. As DNA, the CDR3 is TGTGCCAGTAGTAGAGAGAAACAGGGTAAGGGGTCTCGGTACACTGAAGCTTTCTTT. Translation gives CASSREKQGKGSRYTEAFF.

This clone was recorded once. This same CDR3 is encoded by further DNA sequences in the sample. This chain connects TRBV30 to TRBJ2-7, with D uncertain. CDR3 length: 13 amino acids. Germline V lookup: CDR1 GTSNPN, CDR2 SVGIG (reference sequence). V was pared by 3 bases and J by 3 bases, with 12 bases between. The CDR3 DNA reads TGTGCCTGGAGGCCGGGCCCCGACTACGAGCAGTACTTC. Its translation: CAWRPGPDYEQYF. The full variable domain, with the rest looked up from reference TRBV30 and TRBJ2-7, is SQTIHQWPATLVQPVGSPLSLECTVEGTSNPNLYWYRQAAGRGLQLLFYSVGIGQISSEVPQNLSASRPQDRQFILSSKKLLLSDSGFYLCAWRPGPDYEQYFGPGTRLTVT.

CDR3 nucleotides: TGTGCCAGCACCTCTTGGGGTAGCGGGCGCTCCTACGAGCAGTACTTC. This gives the protein CASTSWGSGRSYEQYF. The chain employs TRBV7-2 and TRBJ2-7, with 7 bases aligning to TRBD2. The CDR3 runs to 16 residues. Per the germline V gene, CDR1 is SGHTA and CDR2 is FQGNSA. V shed 7 bases and J 0 bases; nucleotides not matched to a gene: 12.

The chain couples TRBV7-2 to TRBJ2-3, with 8 bases matching TRBD2. Trimming at V came to 1 base and at J to 3 bases, leaving 6 bases not matched to a gene. CDR1 and CDR2 (germline): SGHTA, FQGNSA. The CDR3 consists of 16 residues. The CDR3 sequence: CASSLVPGLGTDTQYF. The CDR3 nucleotides read TGTGCCAGCAGCTTAGTACCGGGACTAGGGACAGATACGCAGTATTTT. The full variable domain, completed using reference TRBV7-2 and TRBJ2-3, is GAGVSQSPSNKVTEKGKDVELRCDPISGHTALYWYRQSLGQGLEFLIYFQGNSAPDKSGLPSDRFSAERTGGSVSTLTIQRTQQEDSAVYLCASSLVPGLGTDTQYFGPGTRLTVL.

This chain connects TRBV29-1 to TRBJ2-1; 12 bases are a match to TRBD2. Germline V gene sequence: CDR1 SQVTM, CDR2 ANQGSEA. The CDR3 runs 14 residues. V dropped 0 bases and J dropped 12; count of bases not matched to a gene: 6. This CDR3 reads CSVEDLGLAGGQFF. The CDR3 coding sequence is TGCAGCGTTGAAGATCTGGGACTAGCGGGCGGGCAGTTCTTC.

This chain's CDR3 is CASSSQTQETQYF. The CDR3 nucleotides read TGTGCCAGCAGCTCACAGACACAAGAGACCCAGTACTTC. The V call is TRBV9, the J call TRBJ2-5; D remains ambiguous. The CDR3 sequence is 13 residues long. Trimming pared 4 bases from V and 2 bases from J, leaving 9 bases between. Germline V gives CDR1 SGDLS, CDR2 YYNGEE.

The chain recombines TRBV6-1 with TRBJ1-3, with no clear D. Germline V gene sequence: CDR1 MNHNS, CDR2 SASEGT. The CDR3 runs 12 residues. Deletions cut 8 bases from V and 2 bases from J, with 7 bases between. The CDR3 region has the DNA TGTGCCAGCCAACAGCCTGGAAACACCATATATTTT. Amino acid sequence: CASQQPGNTIYF.

The rearrangement uses TRBV9 and TRBJ2-1; D not resolved. This CDR3 is 15 amino acids long. Germline-derived CDR1 and CDR2 are SGDLS and YYNGEE. V was trimmed by 1 base and J by 0 bases, leaving 8 bases between them. In DNA form, the CDR3 reads TGTGCCAGCAGCGTAAGGTCCGACTCCTACAATGAGCAGTTCTTC. This gives the protein CASSVRSDSYNEQFF.

The genes are TRBV7-9 and TRBJ2-2; 8 bases agree with TRBD2. Per the germline V gene, CDR1 is SEHNR and CDR2 is FQNEAQ (reference sequence). CDR3 length: 16 residues. The V gene end was trimmed by 3 bases and the J gene end by 0 bases; junction bases not matched to a gene: 3. The CDR3 DNA reads TGTGCCAGCAGCTTTGTGACTAGCGCGAACACCGGGGAGCTGTTTTTT. Encoded protein: CASSFVTSANTGELFF.

CDR3 sequence: CASGTSDGQTQYF. DNA for the CDR3: TGTGCCAGCGGAACTAGCGATGGGCAGACCCAGTACTTC. The chain combines TRBV2 with TRBJ2-5; 7 bases are shared with TRBD2. The CDR3 has 13 amino acids. CDR1 and CDR2 (germline): SNHLY, FYNNEI. The J segment lost 6 bases and the V segment lost 8 bases, leaving 9 bases of the junction unmatched.

The rearrangement uses TRBV6-6 and TRBJ1-2; 8 nucleotides agree with TRBD1. Trimming cost V 0 bases and J 6 bases; bases outside gene matches: 6. This CDR3 has 15 amino acids. The germline V gene encodes CDR1 MNHNY and CDR2 SVGAGI (reference sequence). The CDR3 DNA follows: TGTGCCAGCAGTTACTCATGGGACAGGCAGGATGGCTACACCTTC. It yields the protein CASSYSWDRQDGYTF.

This clone was counted between two and nine times. Additional DNA sequences in this sample encode the identical CDR3. The CDR3 here is CASSLSLAGNEQFF. For the CDR3, the DNA is TGTGCCAGCAGCTTAAGTCTAGCGGGCAATGAGCAGTTCTTC. The chain uses TRBV7-2 and TRBJ2-1; 8 nucleotides align to TRBD2. J lost 6 bases, V lost 2 bases, and 3 bases had no gene match. Germline values: CDR1 SGHTA, CDR2 FQGNSA. CDR3 length: 14 amino acids.

The V call is TRBV6-1, the J call TRBJ1-4; 9 bases agree with TRBD1. The CDR3 runs to 13 residues. Looked up from germline, CDR1 is MNHNS and CDR2 is SASEGT. The V gene end was trimmed by 9 bases and the J gene end by 5 bases; junction bases not matched to a gene: 4. CDR3 protein: CASGGQGNEKLFF. Here the CDR3 DNA reads TGTGCCAGTGGAGGACAGGGGAATGAAAAACTGTTTTTT.

The chain joins TRBV4-3 to TRBJ2-5, with D possibly being TRBD1 or TRBD2 (5 bases each). CDR1 LGHNA and CDR2 YSLEER come from the germline V gene. The V gene lost 0 bases and the J gene lost 5 bases, with 10 bases spanning the gap. This CDR3 spans 14 amino acids. Here the CDR3 reads CASSQEGTGETQYF. The CDR3 DNA reads TGCGCCAGCAGCCAAGAAGGGACGGGGGAGACCCAGTACTTC.

The CDR3 DNA follows: TGTGCCAGCGGACAGGGGGGTGTGTTTGGGACCTTGAGCGAGCAGTACTTC. Translated: CASGQGGVFGTLSEQYF. The genes are TRBV2 and TRBJ2-7; TRBD1 matches at 10 bases. CDR3 length: 17 amino acids. CDR1 is SNHLY and CDR2 is FYNNEI in the germline V gene. The V and J ends lost 8 bases and 6 bases, in that order; junction bases with no gene match: 19. Supplemented by reference TRBV2 and TRBJ2-7, the full variable domain reads EPEVTQTPSHQVTQMGQEVILRCVPISNHLYFYWYRQILGQKVEFLVSFYNNEISEKSEIFDDQFSVERPDGSNFTLKIRSTKLEDSAMYFCASGQGGVFGTLSEQYFGPGTRLTVT.

The CDR3 bases are TGTGCCAGCAGCTTAAAGGACGAGCAGTACTTC. Its translation: CASSLKDEQYF. The V call is TRBV7-2, the J call TRBJ2-7; D unresolved. The germline gives CDR1 SGHTA, CDR2 FQGNSA. The CDR3 totals 11 residues. V lost 2 bases, J lost 5 bases, and 4 bases lay in between.